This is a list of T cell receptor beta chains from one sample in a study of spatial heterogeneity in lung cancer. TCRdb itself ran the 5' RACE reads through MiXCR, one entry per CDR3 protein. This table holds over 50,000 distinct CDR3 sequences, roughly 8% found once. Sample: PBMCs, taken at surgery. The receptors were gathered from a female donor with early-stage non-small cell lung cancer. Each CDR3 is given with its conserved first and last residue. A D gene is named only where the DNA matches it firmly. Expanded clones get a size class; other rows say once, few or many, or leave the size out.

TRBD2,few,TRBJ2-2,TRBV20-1,CSARDLAGGLNTGELFF,TGCAGTGCTAGAGATCTAGCGGGGGGCCTGAACACCGGGGAGCTGTTTTTT
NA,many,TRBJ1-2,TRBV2,CASSAVDRSNYGYTF,TGTGCCAGCAGCGCCGTAGACAGGAGTAACTATGGCTACACCTTC
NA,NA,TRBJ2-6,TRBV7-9,CASSLGGQGGANVLTF,TGTGCCAGCAGCTTAGGTGGCCAGGGAGGGGCCAACGTCCTGACTTTC
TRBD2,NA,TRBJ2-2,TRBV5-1,CASSLGLAGPYGELFF,TGCGCCAGCAGCTTGGGCCTAGCGGGACCCTACGGGGAGCTGTTTTTT
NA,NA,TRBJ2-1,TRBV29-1,CSVERQASSYNEQFF,TGCAGCGTTGAGAGGCAGGCGAGCTCCTACAATGAGCAGTTCTTC
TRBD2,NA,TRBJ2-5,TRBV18,CASSLSSGQIGETQYF,TGTGCCAGCTCACTATCTAGCGGGCAGATCGGGGAGACCCAGTACTTC
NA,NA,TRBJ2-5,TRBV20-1,CSAKFRYQETQYF,TGCAGTGCTAAATTTCGGTACCAAGAGACCCAGTACTTC
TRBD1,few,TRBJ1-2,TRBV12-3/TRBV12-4,CASSQGTDLYGYTF,TGTGCCAGCAGCCAAGGGACAGACTTATATGGCTACACCTTC
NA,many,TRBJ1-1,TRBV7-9,CASSSLTGTVTEAFF,TGTGCCAGCAGCTCTCTCACAGGTACGGTTACTGAAGCTTTCTTT
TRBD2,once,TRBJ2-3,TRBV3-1,CASSPGTRDDTQYF,TGTGCCAGCAGCCCCGGGACTAGGGATGATACGCAGTATTTT
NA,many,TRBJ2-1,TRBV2,CASSGSDEQFF,TGTGCCAGCAGTGGAAGTGATGAGCAGTTCTTC
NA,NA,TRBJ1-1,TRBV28,CASSLPFLGRVATEAFF,TGTGCCAGCAGTTTACCCTTTCTCGGCAGGGTGGCGACTGAAGCTTTCTTT
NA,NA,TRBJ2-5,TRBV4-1,CASSQVAGDPARETQYF,TGCGCCAGCAGCCAGGTAGCAGGGGACCCCGCCCGAGAGACCCAGTACTTC
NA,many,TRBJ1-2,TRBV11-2,CASSLDRLDSRSGYTF,TGTGCCAGCAGCTTAGACAGACTGGACAGCCGTAGTGGCTACACCTTC
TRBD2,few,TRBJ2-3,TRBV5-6,CASSLVGLAGEDTQYF,TGTGCCAGCAGCTTGGTGGGACTAGCGGGAGAAGATACGCAGTATTTT
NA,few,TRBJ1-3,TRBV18,CASSPTLDTSRRNTIYF,TGTGCCAGCTCACCAACCTTAGACACTTCACGTAGAAACACCATATATTTT
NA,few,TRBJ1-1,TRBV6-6,CASTRAQNTEAFF,TGTGCCAGCACCAGGGCGCAGAACACTGAAGCTTTCTTT
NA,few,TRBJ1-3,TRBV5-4,CASSPGGAGNTIYF,TGTGCCAGCAGTCCAGGTGGGGCTGGAAACACCATATATTTT
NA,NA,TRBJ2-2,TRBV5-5,CASSSRINTGELFF,TGTGCCAGCAGCTCCCGGATAAACACCGGGGAGCTGTTTTTT
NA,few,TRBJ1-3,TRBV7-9,CASSTDRVPGRNPGNTIYF,TGTGCCAGCAGCACCGACCGGGTCCCCGGGAGGAACCCTGGAAACACCATATATTTT
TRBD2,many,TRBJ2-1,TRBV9,CASSPGLAGGNEQFF,TGTGCCAGCAGCCCTGGACTAGCGGGGGGAAATGAGCAGTTCTTC
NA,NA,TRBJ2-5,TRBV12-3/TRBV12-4,CASSFRASGVKETQYF,TGTGCCAGCAGTTTTAGGGCATCAGGGGTGAAAGAGACCCAGTACTTC
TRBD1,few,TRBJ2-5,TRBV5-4,CASSLDRSWETQYF,TGTGCCAGCAGCCTGGACAGGTCCTGGGAGACCCAGTACTTC
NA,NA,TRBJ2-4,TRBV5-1,CASSALTGVAKNIQYF,TGCGCCAGCAGCGCGCTAACAGGAGTAGCCAAAAACATTCAGTACTTC
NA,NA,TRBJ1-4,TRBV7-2,CASTPRQGREKLFF,TGTGCCAGCACCCCGAGGCAGGGAAGAGAAAAACTGTTTTTT
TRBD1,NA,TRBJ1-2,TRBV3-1,CASSRGTGRGYTF,TGTGCCAGCAGCCGCGGGACAGGTCGGGGCTACACCTTC
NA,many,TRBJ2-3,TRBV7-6,CASSLEIDTQYF,TGTGCCAGCAGCTTAGAGATAGATACGCAGTATTTT
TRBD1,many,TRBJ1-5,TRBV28,CASSWDSNSNQPQHF,TGTGCCAGCAGTTGGGACAGTAATAGCAATCAGCCCCAGCATTTT
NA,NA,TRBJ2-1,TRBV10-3,CAISPEPDEQFF,TGTGCCATCAGTCCGGAACCAGATGAGCAGTTCTTC
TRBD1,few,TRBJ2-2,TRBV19,CASSQEIRTGLFF,TGTGCCAGTAGTCAAGAGATTAGGACAGGGCTGTTTTTT
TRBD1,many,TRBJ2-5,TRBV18,CASSPGTAQETQYF,TGTGCCAGCTCACCGGGGACAGCACAAGAGACCCAGTACTTC
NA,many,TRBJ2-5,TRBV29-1,CSVGEETQYF,TGCAGCGTGGGGGAAGAGACCCAGTACTTC
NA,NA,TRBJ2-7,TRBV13,CASSLGPTYEQYF,TGTGCCAGCAGCTTAGGTCCCACCTACGAGCAGTACTTC